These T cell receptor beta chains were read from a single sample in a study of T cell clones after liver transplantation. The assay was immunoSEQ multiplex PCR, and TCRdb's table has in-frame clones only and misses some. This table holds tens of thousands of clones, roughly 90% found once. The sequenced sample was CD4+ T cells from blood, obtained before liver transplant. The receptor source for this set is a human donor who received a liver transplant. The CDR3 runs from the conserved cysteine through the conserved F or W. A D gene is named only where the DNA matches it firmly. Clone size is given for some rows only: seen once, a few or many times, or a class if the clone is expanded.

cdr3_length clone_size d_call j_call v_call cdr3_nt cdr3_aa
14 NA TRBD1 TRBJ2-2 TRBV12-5 TGTGCTAGTGGTCGGGACAGCAACACCGGGGAGCTGTTTTTT CASGRDSNTGELFF
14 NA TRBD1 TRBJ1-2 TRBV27 TGTGCCAGCAGTTCACAGGGGCCTATCTATGGCTACACCTTC CASSSQGPIYGYTF
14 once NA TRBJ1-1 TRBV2 TGTGCCAGCAGTGAGGACGAAATGAACACTGAAGCTTTCTTT CASSEDEMNTEAFF
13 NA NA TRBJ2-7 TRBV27 TGTGCCAGCAGTGTGGTAGGGGGTTACGAGCAGTACTTC CASSVVGGYEQYF
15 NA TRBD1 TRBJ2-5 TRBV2 TGTGCCAGCACCAGAGACAGGGGGCGACGGGAGACCCAGTACTTC CASTRDRGRRETQYF
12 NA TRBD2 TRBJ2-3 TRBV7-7 TGTGCTAGCAGCTTGACCGGGGGGACGCAGTATTTT CASSLTGGTQYF
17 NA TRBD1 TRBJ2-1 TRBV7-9 TGTGCCAGCAGCCCCTCGGGACAGTCCTTTCTGGGCAATGAGCAGTTCTTC CASSPSGQSFLGNEQFF
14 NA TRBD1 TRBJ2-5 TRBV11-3 TGTGCCAGCAGCGTGCACAGGGGTTCAGAGACCCAGTACTTC CASSVHRGSETQYF
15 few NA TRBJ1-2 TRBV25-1 TGTGCCAGCAGTGAATCCACAGGGCAAATCGGGGGCTACACCTTC CASSESTGQIGGYTF
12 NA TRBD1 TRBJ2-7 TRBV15 TGTGCCACCAGCAGGCCCCGGGACAGGGCTTACTTC CATSRPRDRAYF
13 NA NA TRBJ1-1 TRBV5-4 TGTGCCAGCAGCTTTCCTCTGAACACTGAAGCTTTCTTT CASSFPLNTEAFF
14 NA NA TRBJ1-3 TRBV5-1 TGCGCCAGCAGCTTGGGGGACACTGGAAACACCATATATTTT CASSLGDTGNTIYF
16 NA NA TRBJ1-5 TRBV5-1 TGCGCCAGCAGCCCGACCCCGCTCTATAGCAATCAGCCCCAGCATTTT CASSPTPLYSNQPQHF
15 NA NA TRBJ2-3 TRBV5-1 TGCGCCAGCAGCTCTACTAATAACCCCACAGATACGCAGTATTTT CASSSTNNPTDTQYF
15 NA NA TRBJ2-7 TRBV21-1 TGTGCCAGCAGCAAAGAAAATCGGCCTTCCTACGAGCAGTACTTC CASSKENRPSYEQYF
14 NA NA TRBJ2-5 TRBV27 TGTGCCAGCAGTCCCTGGACTGACGGGGAGACCCAGTACTTC CASSPWTDGETQYF
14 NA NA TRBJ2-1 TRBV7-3 TGTGCCAGCAGCGTCTTTTACAGGGCCAATGAGCAGTTCTTC CASSVFYRANEQFF
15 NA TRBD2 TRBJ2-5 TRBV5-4 TGTGCCAGCAGCTTCCCGACTAGCGGCCAGGAGACCCAGTACTTC CASSFPTSGQETQYF
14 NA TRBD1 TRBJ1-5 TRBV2 TGTGCCAGCAGCGCGACAGGGCGGCATCAGCCCCAGCATTTT CASSATGRHQPQHF
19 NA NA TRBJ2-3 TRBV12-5 TGTGCTAGTGGTTTGACCCGCGGGGGCTTCCTTGACGGGGCAGATACGCAGTATTTT CASGLTRGGFLDGADTQYF
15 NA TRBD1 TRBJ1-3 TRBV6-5 TGTGCCAGCAGTTGGGACAGGAGCTCTGGAAACACCATATATTTT CASSWDRSSGNTIYF
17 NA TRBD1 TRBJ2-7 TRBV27 TGTGCCAGCTCGCGGGCTGTCGCCGGGACAGGGTCCTACGAGCAGTACTTC CASSRAVAGTGSYEQYF
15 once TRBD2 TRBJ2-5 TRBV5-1 TGCGCCAGCAGCTGGATAGCGGGAGATGGTGAGACCCAGTACTTC CASSWIAGDGETQYF
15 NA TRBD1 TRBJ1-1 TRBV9 TGTGCCAGCAGCGTAGGCCGGGACAGCCAACATGAAGCTTTCTTT CASSVGRDSQHEAFF
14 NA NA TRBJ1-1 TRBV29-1 TGCAGCGGCACTGCAGAGTGGGTTAACACTGAAGCTTTCTTT CSGTAEWVNTEAFF
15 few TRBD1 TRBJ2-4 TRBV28 TGTGCCAGCGAGGGCGGACAGGGGGCCAAAAACATTCAGTACTTC CASEGGQGAKNIQYF
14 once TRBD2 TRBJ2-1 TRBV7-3 TGTGCCAGCAGCTTAAGGGGGGAGGGCTACCCGGGGTTCTTC CASSLRGEGYPGFF
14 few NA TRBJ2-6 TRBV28 TGTGCCAGCAGTGGCCCTTCTGGGGCCAACGTCCTGACTTTC CASSGPSGANVLTF
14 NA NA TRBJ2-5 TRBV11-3 TGTGCCAGCAGCTTAGTCTGGGCGCAAGAGACCCAGTACTTC CASSLVWAQETQYF
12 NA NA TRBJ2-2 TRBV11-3 TGTGCCAGCAGCTTATCCAGTCGGGAGCTGTTTTTT CASSLSSRELFF
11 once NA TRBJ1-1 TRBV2 TGTGCCAGCAGCCAGGGTACTGAAGCTTTCTTT CASSQGTEAFF